The 9 T cell receptor beta chains reported below all come from one sample, sequenced in a study of blood T cell repertoires in COVID-19. Assay used: immunoSEQ multiplex PCR; TCRdb lists only in-frame clones, some missing. The table shows under 200,000 clones, with about 74% occurring only once. The sequencing input was peripheral blood. These receptors came from a woman older than 75 with acute or convalescent COVID-19.

The J gene is TRBJ2-1, the V gene TRBV7-2; D is possibly TRBD2 (5 bases). Deletions cut 5 bases from V and 0 bases from J, with 11 bases between. Germline CDR1 and CDR2: SGHTA and FQGNSA. CDR3 length: 15 residues. The CDR3 spells CASSLSVGSYNEQFF. The CDR3 DNA follows: TGTGCCAGCAGCCTTAGCGTCGGCTCCTACAATGAGCAGTTCTTC.

The J gene is TRBJ2-1, the V gene TRBV27; D call uncertain. Germline CDR1 is MNHEY and CDR2 is SMNVEV (reference sequence). Trimming took off 2 bases at V and 2 bases at J, with 4 bases between the two ends. The CDR3 is made up of 13 amino acids. CDR3 DNA: TGTGCCAGCAGTTTACGGGCCTACAATGAGCAGTTCTTC. This encodes CASSLRAYNEQFF.

This chain joins TRBV6-5 and TRBJ2-3, with D perhaps TRBD2 (6 bases). This CDR3 region has 15 residues. V gave up 3 bases and J gave up 6 bases, with 16 bases separating them. Germline V gene sequence: CDR1 MNHEY, CDR2 SVGAGI. Here the CDR3 DNA reads TGTGCCAGCAGTTATGACTCCGGGGGAACGGATACGCAGTATTTT. It is translated as CASSYDSGGTDTQYF.

This clone was observed a few times. At the DNA level, this CDR3 is encoded by other sequences in the same sample as well. This chain uses TRBV7-8 with TRBJ2-2; D unresolved. The ends were cut back, 5 bases at V and 5 bases at J, with 18 bases in the middle. From germline, CDR1 is SGHVS and CDR2 FQNEAQ. CDR3 size: 16 residues. CDR3 sequence (DNA): TGTGCCAGCAGCCCAACTGGTTCTTCCCTTACCGGGGAGCTGTTTTTT. Its protein product is CASSPTGSSLTGELFF.

The J gene is TRBJ1-2, the V gene TRBV28, with 9 nucleotides matching TRBD1. Trimming took 0 bases from V and 5 from J; bases not matched to a gene: 4. CDR1 MDHEN and CDR2 SYDVKM come from the germline V gene. The CDR3 is 15 residues long. The CDR3 sequence is CASSLWLGQGYGYTF. The CDR3 coding sequence is TGTGCCAGCAGTTTATGGCTAGGACAGGGGTATGGCTACACCTTC.

The chain joins TRBV3-1 (or the pseudogene TRBV3-2) to TRBJ1-1; D gene ambiguous. CDR3 length: 16 residues. The germline CDR1 and CDR2 sequences are LGHDT and YNNKEL (reference sequence). V lost 1 base to trimming and J lost 4 bases, with 16 bases between them. CDR3 DNA: TGTGCCAGCAGCCAAGCTTTTGAGGGCAGGAGCACTGAAGCTTTCTTT. It is translated as CASSQAFEGRSTEAFF.

The chain links TRBV4-3 to TRBJ1-6, with a tentative D call TRBD1 (5 bases). CDR3 size: 16 residues. V shed 0 bases and J shed 9 bases, with 15 bases lying between them. Germline CDR1 is LGHNA and CDR2 is YSLEER. The CDR3 region is CASSQDSRGMASPLHF. The DNA for the CDR3 is TGCGCCAGCAGCCAAGATAGTAGGGGAATGGCTTCACCCCTCCACTTT.

The CDR3 loop is CASSRNPDSGYTF. For the CDR3, the DNA is TGTGCCAGCAGTCGAAATCCCGACAGCGGCTACACCTTC. The V call is TRBV7-8, the J call TRBJ1-2; D possibly corresponds to TRBD1 (5 bases). The CDR3 runs to 13 residues. Germline V gene lookup returns CDR1 SGHVS and CDR2 FQNEAQ. Trimming cost V 6 bases and J 8 bases, with 16 bases left between them.

V gene TRBV4-3 combines with J gene TRBJ2-1, with a weak D call TRBD2 (6 bases). Germline V gene sequence: CDR1 LGHNA, CDR2 YSLEER. Trimming left V 0 bases short and J 1 base short, with 13 bases between. The CDR3 contains 17 residues. The CDR3 DNA follows: TGCGCCAGCAGCCAAGATTGGTCGGGAGCTTCCTACAATGAGCAGTTCTTC. It yields the protein CASSQDWSGASYNEQFF.